One and the same sample provided the 23 T cell receptor beta chains below, sequenced in a study of blood T cell repertoires in COVID-19. Sequenced by immunoSEQ multiplex PCR; TCRdb stores in-frame clones only, minus some. The sample gives about 270,000 clones, about 87% of which show up once; 4.1% is in the top ten. The sequencing input was PBMCs or T cells enriched from blood (not recorded which). These receptors were taken from a woman aged 25 to 39 with acute COVID-19.

The rearrangement joins TRBV7-9 to TRBJ2-3, with D tentatively TRBD1 (5 bases). CDR1 SEHNR and CDR2 FQNEAQ come from the germline V gene (reference sequence). The germline V and J ends were trimmed by 0 bases and 4 bases, with 14 bases remaining between them. The CDR3 runs to 16 residues. CDR3 residues: CASSLAGPTEADTQYF. The CDR3 DNA follows: TGTGCCAGCAGCTTAGCGGGGCCGACCGAGGCAGATACGCAGTATTTT.

This clone came up a few times. This CDR3 is CASSLAGLAGARWDEQFF. CDR3 DNA sequence: TGTGCCAGCAGCTTGGCGGGACTAGCGGGAGCACGTTGGGATGAGCAGTTCTTC. The rearrangement uses TRBV11-2 and TRBJ2-1; 14 nucleotides match TRBD2. Germline V gives CDR1 SGHAT, CDR2 FQNNGV. The CDR3 contains 18 residues. The trim removed 3 bases at V and 8 bases at J, leaving 12 bases unmatched. Combining the CDR3 with reference TRBV11-2 and TRBJ2-1 gives the whole variable domain EAGVAQSPRYKIIEKRQSVAFWCNPISGHATLYWYQQILGQGPKLLIQFQNNGVVDDSQLPKDRFSAERLKGVDSTLKIQPAKLEDSAVYLCASSLAGLAGARWDEQFFGPGTRLTVL.

Worth noting for this clone: Different DNA sequences within this sample yield the same CDR3. V gene TRBV24-1 combines with J gene TRBJ2-7, with 9 bases aligning to TRBD1. This CDR3 comprises 14 residues. Germline V gene sequence: CDR1 KGHDR, CDR2 SFDVKD. V was clipped by 3 bases and J by 4 bases; unmatched bases: 3. The CDR3 DNA reads as TGTGCCACCAGTGATCCGGGACAGGGTTACGAGCAGTACTTC. This gives the protein CATSDPGQGYEQYF.

V usage is TRBV4-1 and J usage is TRBJ1-6, with 7 positions matching TRBD1. This CDR3 is 15 amino acids long. The trim removed 4 bases at V and 9 bases at J, leaving 9 bases unmatched. CDR1 MGHRA and CDR2 YSYEKL come from the germline V gene. For the CDR3, the DNA is TGCGCCAGCAGCCGTGGGCAGGGGGTCGGTTCACCCCTCCACTTT. Translating it yields CASSRGQGVGSPLHF.

The chain couples TRBV18 to TRBJ1-5; 10 nucleotides match TRBD1. The CDR3 has 16 amino acids. Losses at the gene ends were 2 bases for V and 2 bases for J; bases not matched to a gene: 3. The germline V gene has CDR1 KGHSH and CDR2 LQKENI. CDR3 loop: CASSPATGGGNQPQHF. Here the CDR3 DNA reads TGTGCCAGCTCACCAGCGACAGGGGGCGGCAATCAGCCCCAGCATTTT.

This chain connects TRBV27 to TRBJ1-4; 7 nucleotides match TRBD1. Germline V gene data show CDR1 as MNHEY and CDR2 as SMNVEV (reference sequence). Losses at the gene ends were 8 bases for V and 10 bases for J; bases not matched to a gene: 10. This CDR3 is built from 13 residues. This CDR3 is CASSPGTEGKLFF. The CDR3 DNA reads as TGTGCCAGCTCACCCGGGACAGAGGGAAAACTGTTTTTT. The complete variable domain, with remaining parts taken from reference TRBV27 and TRBJ1-4, reads EAQVTQNPRYLITVTGKKLTVTCSQNMNHEYMSWYRQDPGLGLRQIYYSMNVEVTDKGDVPEGYKVSRKEKRNFPLILESPSPNQTSLYFCASSPGTEGKLFFGSGTQLSVL.

A single count supports this clone. The gene calls are TRBV10-3 and TRBJ2-3, with D possibly matching TRBD2 (6 bases). Trimming removed 2 bases from V and 3 bases from J, with 18 bases in between. The CDR3 sequence is 17 residues long. Germline V CDR1 and CDR2: ENHRY, SYGVKD. CDR3 bases: TGTGCCATCAGTGAGGGAATGGGACGGGAGTGGACAGATACGCAGTATTTT. Amino acid sequence: CAISEGMGREWTDTQYF.

This sequence joins TRBV2 and TRBJ1-2; D uncertain. CDR3 length: 14 amino acids. V was shortened by 6 bases and J by 0 bases, with 11 bases between the two germline ends. Germline V gene sequence: CDR1 SNHLY, CDR2 FYNNEI. CDR3 region: CASRPQGANYGYTF. CDR3 in DNA: TGTGCCAGCAGGCCTCAAGGAGCTAACTATGGCTACACCTTC.

The rearrangement links TRBV24-1 to TRBJ1-4; D is possibly TRBD1 (5 bases). Trimming removed 5 bases from V and 0 bases from J, with 12 bases in between. Germline V gives CDR1 KGHDR, CDR2 SFDVKD. The CDR3 consists of 16 residues. DNA for the CDR3: TGTGCCACCAGTGGGGGCCAGGGTGCAACTAATGAAAAACTGTTTTTT. Translated: CATSGGQGATNEKLFF.

The chain employs TRBV6-5 and TRBJ1-1, with TRBD1 matching over 7 bases. Germline V gene sequence: CDR1 MNHEY, CDR2 SVGAGI. The CDR3 spans 16 residues. V trimming: 2 bases; J trimming: 6 bases; junction bases outside the gene matches: 12. CDR3 DNA sequence: TGTGCCAGCAGTTACCATATTGGACAGGCGGGGTCTGAAGCTTTCTTT. As protein: CASSYHIGQAGSEAFF.

The V gene is TRBV13, the J gene TRBJ1-2; 8 bases match TRBD1. The CDR3 runs 14 residues. The germline CDR1 and CDR2 sequences are PRHDT and FYEKMQ (reference sequence). Germline trimming cut 5 bases from V and 5 bases from J; bases unmatched to any gene: 7. The DNA of the CDR3 is TGTGCCAGCAGCATCCGGGACAGGTTATATGGCTACACCTTC. Amino acids: CASSIRDRLYGYTF.

The V and J genes are TRBV2 and TRBJ2-1; TRBD1 agrees at 7 bases. Per germline, CDR1 SNHLY and CDR2 FYNNEI. The CDR3 totals 10 residues. V lost 7 bases to trimming and J lost 13 bases; unmatched junction nucleotides: 4. CDR3 bases: TGTGCCAGCAAGGGACAGCGCCAGTTCTTC. Its protein is CASKGQRQFF. The full variable domain, in which reference TRBV2 and TRBJ2-1 provide the parts outside the CDR3, is EPEVTQTPSHQVTQMGQEVILRCVPISNHLYFYWYRQILGQKVEFLVSFYNNEISEKSEIFDDQFSVERPDGSNFTLKIRSTKLEDSAMYFCASKGQRQFFGPGTRLTVL.

The chain has TRBV7-9 and TRBJ1-1; 7 bases line up with TRBD1. Germline lookup yields CDR1 SEHNR and CDR2 FQNEAQ (reference sequence). The CDR3 loop spans 15 amino acids. The J segment lost 0 bases and the V segment lost 4 bases, leaving 5 bases of the junction unmatched. CDR3 in amino acids: CASSSPGQMNTEAFF. In DNA form, the CDR3 reads TGTGCCAGCAGCTCTCCGGGACAGATGAACACTGAAGCTTTCTTT.

This clone has just one count. V and J are TRBV27 and TRBJ1-2, with 7 bases matching TRBD1. Germline CDR1 is MNHEY and CDR2 is SMNVEV (reference sequence). The ends lost 5 bases at V and 8 bases at J; junction bases unmatched: 14. The CDR3 extends over 15 amino acids. CDR3 DNA sequence: TGTGCCAGCAGTACCGGGACAGAAGAAGAAAAAGGCTACACCTTC. Amino acids: CASSTGTEEEKGYTF.

V is TRBV14 and J is TRBJ1-4; possibly TRBD1 for D (5 bases). V lost 8 bases and J 1 base, leaving 11 bases between the germline ends. The CDR3 covers 14 residues. Germline V CDR1 and CDR2: SGHDN, FVKESK. The CDR3 region has the DNA TGTGCCAGCTCCAGGGCGTTAACTAATGAAAAACTGTTTTTT. Residues: CASSRALTNEKLFF.

V gene TRBV9 combines with J gene TRBJ2-1; D gene uncertain. V was trimmed by 3 bases and J by 0 bases, leaving 10 bases between them. The CDR3 contains 15 residues. Germline-derived CDR1 and CDR2 are SGDLS and YYNGEE. This CDR3 is CASSEGGSSYNEQFF. CDR3 sequence (DNA): TGTGCCAGCAGCGAAGGCGGTAGCTCCTACAATGAGCAGTTCTTC. Based on the CDR3 plus reference TRBV9 and TRBJ2-1, the full variable domain is DSGVTQTPKHLITATGQRVTLRCSPRSGDLSVYWYQQSLDQGLQFLIQYYNGEERAKGNILERFSAQQFPDLHSELNLSSLELGDSALYFCASSEGGSSYNEQFFGPGTRLTVL.

The CDR3 reads CASSRPTGTGLNEQFF. In DNA form, the CDR3 reads TGTGCCAGCAGCCGACCCACCGGGACAGGGCTCAATGAGCAGTTCTTC. This sequence joins TRBV7-6 and TRBJ2-1; 9 positions agree with TRBD1. From germline, CDR1 is SGHVS and CDR2 FNYEAQ. This CDR3 spans 16 amino acids. V trimming: 5 bases; J trimming: 6 bases; junction bases outside the gene matches: 11.

The chain is built from TRBV7-9 and TRBJ1-2; tentatively, D is TRBD1 (6 bases). V lost 1 base to trimming and J lost 4 bases, with 13 bases between them. CDR1 and CDR2 (germline): SEHNR, FQNEAQ (reference sequence). This CDR3 comprises 15 residues. The CDR3 region is CASSLGTDLFYGYTF. The CDR3 DNA follows: TGTGCCAGCAGCTTAGGGACAGACCTGTTCTATGGCTACACCTTC.

The chain links TRBV19 to TRBJ2-1; 9 nucleotides line up with TRBD2. CDR3 length: 17 residues. Germline CDR1 reads LNHDA; CDR2 reads SQIVND (reference sequence). V gave up 5 bases and J gave up 9 bases; unmatched junction bases: 17. Written as DNA, the CDR3 is TGTGCCAGTAGTCCTGGGGCGGGAGGGCCGCGGGGCTCTGAGCAGTTCTTC. This translates into CASSPGAGGPRGSEQFF.

This chain uses TRBV28 with TRBJ1-2; D uncertain. Looked up from germline, CDR1 is MDHEN and CDR2 is SYDVKM. CDR3 length equals 13 residues. Trimming stripped 3 bases from V and 4 bases from J, with 9 bases between. DNA of the CDR3: TGTGCCAGCAGTTTTGAGGGAGTCTATGGCTACACCTTC. Protein product: CASSFEGVYGYTF.

The chain has TRBV5-1 and TRBJ2-2, with D uncertain. The CDR3 spans 13 residues. The V and J ends lost 2 bases and 2 bases respectively, with 4 bases between them. From germline, CDR1 is SGHRS and CDR2 YFSETQ. CDR3 DNA: TGCGCCAGCAGCTTCCAAAACACCGGGGAGCTGTTTTTT. Translating it yields CASSFQNTGELFF.

This chain joins TRBV5-6 and TRBJ2-3; TRBD2 aligns across 13 bases. The CDR3 runs to 17 residues. V lost 0 bases, J lost 4 bases, and 5 bases stayed unmatched. CDR1 is SGHDT, CDR2 YYEEEE, per germline. CDR3 nucleotides: TGTGCCAGCAGCTTGGCCGAGACTAGCGGGAGGTCAGATACGCAGTATTTT. Amino acid sequence: CASSLAETSGRSDTQYF.

The chain joins TRBV7-2 to TRBJ2-2, with 11 bases lining up with TRBD1. V lost 7 bases and J lost 6; bases outside the gene matches: 7. The CDR3 extends over 15 amino acids. Germline lookup yields CDR1 SGHTA and CDR2 FQGNSA. The CDR3 DNA reads TGTGCCAGCAAGGGAGGACAGGGGGCGTCCGGGGAGCTGTTTTTT. Translated, it gives CASKGGQGASGELFF.